These T cell receptor beta chains were read from a single sample in a study of cytomegalovirus exposure and HLA in healthy donors. TCRdb's table, derived via immunoSEQ multiplex PCR, lists solely in-frame clones and lacks some. The repertoire table contains tens of thousands of clones. The source material was PBMCs. The receptor set was obtained from a man aged 45-65 years in good health and CMV-seropositive. Each CDR3 is given with its conserved first and last residue. Fields, in order: J gene, V gene, CDR3 protein.

j_call: TRBJ2-7; v_call: TRBV6-6; cdr3_aa: CASSYSGRGPYEQYF
j_call: TRBJ1-1; v_call: TRBV6-5; cdr3_aa: CASSYTQDTEAFF
j_call: TRBJ2-6; v_call: TRBV6-4; cdr3_aa: CASSDEGGVHSGANVLTF
j_call: TRBJ2-5; v_call: TRBV4-1; cdr3_aa: CASSQIGQLQGETQYF
j_call: TRBJ2-2; v_call: TRBV5-4; cdr3_aa: CASSLGTKNTGELFF
j_call: TRBJ2-7; v_call: TRBV27; cdr3_aa: CASSPSGPHYEQYF
j_call: TRBJ2-2; v_call: TRBV30; cdr3_aa: CAWGWTSGGGTGELFF
j_call: TRBJ2-7; v_call: TRBV5-4; cdr3_aa: CATYGRGSGTYEQYF
j_call: TRBJ2-1; v_call: TRBV2; cdr3_aa: CASSMDRGEIGEQFF
j_call: TRBJ1-5; v_call: TRBV7-2; cdr3_aa: CASSPTGSNQPQHF
j_call: TRBJ2-1; v_call: TRBV4-1; cdr3_aa: CASSQDLSGPYNEQFF
j_call: TRBJ2-7; v_call: TRBV6-1; cdr3_aa: CASHLGQGASEQYF
j_call: TRBJ2-1; v_call: TRBV4-2; cdr3_aa: CASSQGHSGGADNEQFF
j_call: TRBJ1-5; v_call: TRBV19; cdr3_aa: CASSTRRWVSNQPQHF
j_call: TRBJ2-2; v_call: TRBV4-2; cdr3_aa: CASSQDEEGLNTGELFF
j_call: TRBJ2-1; v_call: TRBV11-3; cdr3_aa: CASSPRLAGEGTSYNEQFF
j_call: TRBJ2-5; v_call: TRBV4-1; cdr3_aa: CASSPWRGETQYF
j_call: TRBJ1-1; v_call: TRBV7-9; cdr3_aa: CASTRQMKNTEAFF
j_call: TRBJ2-1; v_call: TRBV9; cdr3_aa: CASSSTGSSYNEQFF
j_call: TRBJ2-2; v_call: TRBV6-6; cdr3_aa: CASSYSKSGNGELFF
j_call: TRBJ1-2; v_call: TRBV4-1; cdr3_aa: CASSQDPVVYGYTF
j_call: TRBJ1-3; v_call: TRBV27; cdr3_aa: CASSPTQGRPGNTIYF
j_call: TRBJ2-2; v_call: TRBV2; cdr3_aa: CASRNRGFTGELFF
j_call: TRBJ1-5; v_call: TRBV18; cdr3_aa: CASSTGYNQPQHF
j_call: TRBJ2-7; v_call: TRBV7-3; cdr3_aa: CASSQGPGVDEQYF
j_call: TRBJ1-2; v_call: TRBV7-9; cdr3_aa: CASSLAGVYGYTF
j_call: TRBJ1-2; v_call: TRBV18; cdr3_aa: CASSQDIVDGYTF
j_call: TRBJ1-5; v_call: TRBV19; cdr3_aa: CATLARLDQPQHF
j_call: TRBJ2-5; v_call: TRBV19; cdr3_aa: CASSPRGAGGRETQYF
j_call: TRBJ2-7; v_call: TRBV6-5; cdr3_aa: CASSFRDRGYEQYF
j_call: TRBJ1-1; v_call: TRBV7-9; cdr3_aa: CASSLAGSSNTEAFF
j_call: TRBJ2-1; v_call: TRBV29-1; cdr3_aa: CSVERRESYNEQFF
j_call: TRBJ2-3; v_call: TRBV9; cdr3_aa: CASSAGGDTQYF
j_call: TRBJ1-4; v_call: TRBV6-5; cdr3_aa: CASSYDRSDEKLFF
j_call: TRBJ2-3; v_call: TRBV7-3; cdr3_aa: CASSRGPTGADTQYF
j_call: TRBJ2-5; v_call: TRBV11-2; cdr3_aa: CASSLSGGGGKETQYF
j_call: TRBJ1-1; v_call: TRBV2; cdr3_aa: CASKVGLKAFF
j_call: TRBJ2-2; v_call: TRBV27; cdr3_aa: CASSLGSGRATGELFF
j_call: TRBJ2-3; v_call: TRBV19; cdr3_aa: CASRMAFSTDTQYF
j_call: TRBJ1-2; v_call: TRBV4-3; cdr3_aa: CASSQGITVNYGYTF
j_call: TRBJ2-7; v_call: TRBV6-1; cdr3_aa: CASNQAPTGGIYEQYF
j_call: TRBJ2-7; v_call: TRBV2; cdr3_aa: CASRSAYEQYF
j_call: TRBJ1-1; v_call: TRBV6-6; cdr3_aa: CASREGEAFF
j_call: TRBJ2-4; v_call: TRBV18; cdr3_aa: CASSLRSGGNRNIQYF
j_call: TRBJ2-7; v_call: TRBV6-6; cdr3_aa: CASKVGDRLSYEQYF
j_call: TRBJ1-2; v_call: TRBV27; cdr3_aa: CASISDSLYGYTF
j_call: TRBJ2-1; v_call: TRBV4-3; cdr3_aa: CASSQGARGTSFRGQFF
j_call: TRBJ2-1; v_call: TRBV5-4; cdr3_aa: CASSRELAVTYNEQFF
j_call: TRBJ2-2; v_call: TRBV7-7; cdr3_aa: CASSSGGISNTGELFF
j_call: TRBJ1-2; v_call: TRBV10-3; cdr3_aa: CAISESMASPAAGYTF
j_call: TRBJ2-1; v_call: TRBV7-6; cdr3_aa: CASSLLLLAAGGEQFF
j_call: TRBJ2-7; v_call: TRBV7-6; cdr3_aa: CASSLERTGGYEQYF
j_call: TRBJ2-7; v_call: TRBV4-2; cdr3_aa: CASSQGPGVGEQYF